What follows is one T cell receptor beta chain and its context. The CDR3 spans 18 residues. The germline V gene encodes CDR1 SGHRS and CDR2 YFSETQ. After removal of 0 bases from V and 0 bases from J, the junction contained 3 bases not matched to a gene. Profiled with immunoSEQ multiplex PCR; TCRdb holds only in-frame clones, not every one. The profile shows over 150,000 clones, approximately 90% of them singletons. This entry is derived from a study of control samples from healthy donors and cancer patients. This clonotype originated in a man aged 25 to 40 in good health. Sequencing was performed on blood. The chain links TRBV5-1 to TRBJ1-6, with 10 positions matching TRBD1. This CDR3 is CASSLGDRGLSYNSPLHF. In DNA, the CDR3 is TGCGCCAGCAGCTTGGGGGACAGGGGCCTCTCCTATAATTCACCCCTCCACTTT.